The 21 T cell receptor beta chains listed next were all sequenced from one sample in a study of blood T cell repertoires in COVID-19. Sequenced by immunoSEQ multiplex PCR; TCRdb stores in-frame clones only, minus some. The table records approximately 280,000 clones, approximately 85% of them present only once. Sequenced sample: peripheral blood. The receptors stem from a woman aged 70-85 years with acute or convalescent COVID-19.

The V and J genes are TRBV29-1 and TRBJ2-1; 12 bases line up with TRBD2. Trimming removed 7 bases from V and 6 bases from J; junction bases left unmatched: 4. CDR1 and CDR2 from the germline V gene are SQVTM and ANQGSEA. This CDR3 spans 13 amino acids. CDR3 region: CSALAGGRNEQFF. The DNA for the CDR3 is TGCAGCGCCCTAGCGGGGGGGCGCAATGAGCAGTTCTTC.

V and J are TRBV5-6 and TRBJ1-5, with no clear D. The CDR3 consists of 15 residues. V lost 5 bases, J lost 1 base, and 13 bases lay in between. CDR1 is SGHDT and CDR2 is YYEEEE in the germline V gene. The DNA for the CDR3 is TGTGCCAGCAGTCGGGGTGCCGGGAGCAATCAGCCCCAGCATTTT. This encodes CASSRGAGSNQPQHF.

This chain joins TRBV10-3 and TRBJ1-6; 8 positions match TRBD1. This CDR3 contains 15 residues. Unmatched junction bases numbered 4, after V lost 4 bases and J lost 5 bases. Germline V CDR1 and CDR2: ENHRY, SYGVKD. The chain's CDR3 is CAISGDRGNNSPLHF. In DNA form, the CDR3 reads TGTGCCATCAGTGGCGACAGGGGAAATAATTCACCCCTCCACTTT.

The rearrangement uses TRBV5-1 and TRBJ2-6; D remains ambiguous. Trimming removed 7 bases at V and 1 base at J, with 9 bases between. The CDR3 length is 14 residues. Germline CDR1 SGHRS, CDR2 YFSETQ. CDR3 sequence reads: CASPLLSGANVLTF. In nucleotides, the CDR3 is TGCGCCAGCCCCCTCTTGTCTGGGGCCAACGTCCTGACTTTC.

The chain joins TRBV5-6 to TRBJ1-1; tentative D call: TRBD1 (5 bases). Per germline, CDR1 SGHDT and CDR2 YYEEEE. The V end lost 2 bases, the J end lost 2 bases, and 7 bases lay between the germline ends. The CDR3 consists of 13 residues. CDR3 nucleotide sequence: TGTGCCAGCAGCTTTGACAGAAACACTGAAGCTTTCTTT. It yields the protein CASSFDRNTEAFF.

The rearrangement joins TRBV10-3 to TRBJ2-1, with 11 bases lining up with TRBD2. V was pared by 7 bases and J by 5 bases, with 4 bases of the junction left unmatched. The germline CDR1 and CDR2 sequences are ENHRY and SYGVKD. This CDR3 contains 14 residues. In DNA, the CDR3 is TGTGCCATCAACTTAGCGGGGGGGGACAATGAGCAGTTCTTC. This codes for CAINLAGGDNEQFF.

This chain joins TRBV21-1 and TRBJ2-3; TRBD2 is the table's D call, not checked against the DNA. TRBV21-1 is marked as a pseudogene. The CDR3 runs to 16 residues. The CDR3 protein is CASSKESSPWGDTQYF. The CDR3 bases are TGTGCCAGCAGCAAGGAATCTAGCCCTTGGGGAGATACGCAGTATTTT.

The rearrangement uses TRBV11-2 and TRBJ2-7; TRBD1 matches 10 bases. This CDR3 contains 15 residues. Germline V lookup: CDR1 SGHAT, CDR2 FQNNGV. V trimming: 1 base; J trimming: 3 bases; junction bases outside the gene matches: 3. CDR3 protein: CASSLARTGGYEQYF. DNA for the CDR3: TGTGCCAGCAGCTTAGCACGGACAGGGGGCTACGAGCAGTACTTC.

This sequence joins TRBV5-4 and TRBJ2-3, with D perhaps matching TRBD1 (5 bases). V dropped 4 bases and J dropped 0 bases, with 15 bases sitting between them. The germline CDR1 and CDR2 sequences are SGHNT and YYREEE (reference sequence). The CDR3 covers 16 residues. The DNA of the CDR3 is TGTGCCAGCAGCACCCAGGGTTACTCTAGCACAGATACGCAGTATTTT. It codes for CASSTQGYSSTDTQYF.

This clone has just one count. This chain uses TRBV30 with TRBJ1-1, with TRBD1 as a possible D gene (5 bases). V lost 0 bases and J 1 base, leaving 15 bases between the germline ends. The CDR3 runs 16 residues. The germline V gene has CDR1 GTSNPN and CDR2 SVGIG (reference sequence). This CDR3 reads CAWSVTRARQNTEAFF. In DNA, the CDR3 is TGTGCCTGGAGTGTCACCAGGGCCCGGCAGAACACTGAAGCTTTCTTT. Drawing the rest from reference TRBV30 and TRBJ1-1, the complete variable domain is SQTIHQWPATLVQPVGSPLSLECTVEGTSNPNLYWYRQAAGRGLQLLFYSVGIGQISSEVPQNLSASRPQDRQFILSSKKLLLSDSGFYLCAWSVTRARQNTEAFFGQGTRLTVV.

V usage is TRBV7-8 and J usage is TRBJ1-5; weak D call: TRBD1 (6 bases). V gave up 1 base and J gave up 3 bases, with 10 bases separating them. Germline CDR1 and CDR2: SGHVS and FQNEAQ. The CDR3 is made up of 15 amino acids. The CDR3 sequence is CASSLGGGYNQPQHF. In DNA form, the CDR3 reads TGTGCCAGCAGCTTAGGTGGGGGCTACAATCAGCCCCAGCATTTT.

This clone was counted between two and nine times. The chain uses TRBV29-1 and TRBJ1-1; unclear D gene. Germline V gene data show CDR1 as SQVTM and CDR2 as ANQGSEA. The length of the CDR3 is 14 residues. V was trimmed by 3 bases and J by 7 bases, leaving 18 bases between them. As DNA, the CDR3 is TGCAGCGTTGACGGTCGAGGGCTCGCTGATGAAGCTTTCTTT. It specifies CSVDGRGLADEAFF.

The CDR3 DNA reads TGTGCCAGCAGCCAAGATCGGAGGTCTGTTCCGTACTTC. Its protein is CASSQDRRSVPYF. V usage is TRBV14 and J usage is TRBJ2-7; the D gene is possibly TRBD2 (5 bases). The CDR3 runs 13 residues. The germline CDR1 and CDR2 sequences are SGHDN and FVKESK. V shed 0 bases and J shed 12 bases, with 15 bases lying between them.

This chain joins TRBV9 and TRBJ2-1, with 8 bases that match TRBD1. From germline, CDR1 is SGDLS and CDR2 YYNGEE. After removal of 4 bases from V and 9 bases from J, the junction contained 9 bases not matched to a gene. The CDR3 consists of 14 residues. The CDR3 is CASSPRTGPSEQFF. The DNA for the CDR3 is TGTGCCAGCAGCCCCCGGACAGGGCCATCTGAGCAGTTCTTC.

The chain combines TRBV6-5 with TRBJ2-1; 9 bases fit TRBD1. The CDR3 is made up of 16 amino acids. V lost 2 bases, J lost 9 bases, and 11 bases stayed unmatched. Germline loops: CDR1 MNHEY, CDR2 SVGAGI. CDR3 protein: CASSYATGGGRGEQFF. The DNA for the CDR3 is TGTGCCAGCAGTTACGCTACAGGGGGCGGACGGGGTGAGCAGTTCTTC.

V usage is TRBV27 and J usage is TRBJ2-7; 9 bases line up with TRBD2. The germline CDR1 and CDR2 sequences are MNHEY and SMNVEV (reference sequence). The V and J ends lost 8 bases and 4 bases, in that order; junction bases with no gene match: 6. CDR3 size: 13 residues. This CDR3 is CASALAGSYEQYF. Written as DNA, the CDR3 is TGTGCCAGCGCTCTAGCGGGGAGTTACGAGCAGTACTTC.

CDR3 DNA: TGTGCCAGCAGCGTAGGACTACAAGAGACCCAGTACTTC. Translation gives CASSVGLQETQYF. This chain uses TRBV9 with TRBJ2-5; perhaps TRBD2 as D (5 bases). This CDR3 has 13 amino acids. V dropped 0 bases and J dropped 2 bases, with 5 bases sitting between them. Germline V CDR1 and CDR2: SGDLS, YYNGEE.

V usage is TRBV29-1 and J usage is TRBJ2-3; D is possibly TRBD2 (6 bases). This CDR3 has 16 residues. Trimming cost V 0 bases and J 5 bases, with 18 bases left between them. Germline CDR1 is SQVTM and CDR2 is ANQGSEA. The CDR3 is CSVEDGGGVGVDTQYF. The DNA for the CDR3 is TGCAGCGTTGAAGATGGAGGCGGGGTCGGGGTAGATACGCAGTATTTT.

Here the CDR3 reads CASSRQRGPQETQYF. DNA for the CDR3: TGTGCCAGCAGCCGGCAGCGGGGTCCTCAAGAGACCCAGTACTTC. J is TRBJ2-5 and V is TRBV4-2; 7 bases match TRBD2. The ends lost 4 bases at V and 2 bases at J; junction bases unmatched: 7. Germline CDR1 and CDR2: LGHNA and YNFKEQ. CDR3 length equals 15 residues.

This clone was detected once. The V call is TRBV4-1, the J call TRBJ2-7; no clear D. Germline-derived CDR1 and CDR2 are MGHRA and YSYEKL. The CDR3 is 16 amino acids. Trimming took off 4 bases at V and 0 bases at J, with 16 bases between the two ends. The CDR3 bases are TGCGCCAGCAGCCCTACCCCCGCCATGAGCTCCTACGAGCAGTACTTC. Its translation: CASSPTPAMSSYEQYF.

This clone was recorded only once. Mismatch with germline at one junction end may stem from a read error. The rearrangement uses TRBV4-2 and TRBJ1-3; D is unresolved. This CDR3 is built from 14 residues. Germline V gene sequence: CDR1 LGHNA, CDR2 YNFKEQ. The CDR3 loop reads CASNQGVSGNTIYF. In nucleotides, the CDR3 is TGTGCCAGCAACCAAGGAGTATCTGGAAACACCATATATTTT.